The 7 T cell receptor beta chains given below trace back to one sample, sequenced in a study of T cell repertoires in ileal Crohn's disease. Sequencing was performed with immunoSEQ multiplex PCR; in TCRdb, only in-frame clones are kept and a portion is missing. The sample contains 13,000 or so clones, 75% to 90% of which appear only once. The time point denotes: neoterminal ileum biopsy at postoperative endoscopy, about 6 months after surgery. Sequenced sample: ileal tissue. The receptors derive from an adult with Crohn's disease.

This clone was picked up one time. The chain employs TRBV4-1 and TRBJ2-7; 8 nucleotides line up with TRBD2. This CDR3 is 15 amino acids long. J was trimmed by 3 bases and V by 2 bases; bases with no gene match: 6. Germline V gene sequence: CDR1 MGHRA, CDR2 YSYEKL. CDR3 nucleotides: TGCGCCAGCAGCCAAACTAGCGGAAGCTTCTACGAGCAGTACTTC. Translation gives CASSQTSGSFYEQYF.

Comment on this clone: Other DNA variants within this sample encode the same CDR3. The chain has TRBV29-1 and TRBJ2-3; 9 bases fit TRBD1. Germline V lookup: CDR1 SQVTM, CDR2 ANQGSEA. This CDR3 is built from 15 residues. J gave up 2 bases and V 1 base, and 4 bases lay outside the gene matches. The CDR3, as DNA: TGCAGCGTTGAAGGAGGGACAGGGAACACAGATACGCAGTATTTT. Its translation is CSVEGGTGNTDTQYF.

The V and J genes are TRBV4-2 and TRBJ2-3; weak D call: TRBD2 (5 bases). From germline, CDR1 is LGHNA and CDR2 YNFKEQ. The CDR3 is 17 amino acids. Trimming shortened V by 1 base and J by 3 bases, and 17 bases separated the two germline ends. The CDR3 DNA follows: TGTGCCAGCAGCCAAGGCCCAGTGGGGAGCGCGACAGATACGCAGTATTTT. Translated: CASSQGPVGSATDTQYF.

The gene calls are TRBV11-3 and TRBJ1-2; possible D gene TRBD1, 6 bases. V lost 4 bases and J lost 4, with 7 bases in between. The CDR3 sequence is 12 residues long. Germline V lookup: CDR1 SGHNT, CDR2 YENEEA. CDR3 sequence reads: CASSSGAYGYTF. The CDR3 region has the DNA TGTGCCAGCAGCTCAGGGGCCTATGGCTACACCTTC.

The rearrangement links TRBV5-6 to TRBJ2-2, with D maybe TRBD1 (5 bases). The V end was cut by 3 bases, the J end by 2 bases, with 17 bases between. Germline V lookup: CDR1 SGHDT, CDR2 YYEEEE. This CDR3 spans 17 amino acids. CDR3: CASSSLRQRHNTGELFF. Written as DNA, the CDR3 is TGTGCCAGCAGCTCGCTTCGACAGCGTCATAACACCGGGGAGCTGTTTTTT.

The rearrangement uses TRBV6-1 and TRBJ1-3; TRBD1 matches 9 bases. V lost 5 bases to trimming and J lost 2 bases; unmatched junction nucleotides: 4. Per germline, CDR1 MNHNS and CDR2 SASEGT. The CDR3 has 15 residues. CDR3: CASSLGTGTGNTIYF. For the CDR3, the DNA is TGTGCCAGCAGTTTGGGGACAGGGACTGGAAACACCATATATTTT.

This clone has just a few counts. The rearrangement links TRBV7-8 to TRBJ1-2; 8 nucleotides align to TRBD1. The V gene end was trimmed by 3 bases and the J gene end by 5 bases; junction bases not matched to a gene: 5. Germline loops: CDR1 SGHVS, CDR2 FQNEAQ. This CDR3 has 14 residues. The CDR3 loop is CASSLSTGGYGYTF. The CDR3 DNA reads as TGTGCCAGCAGCTTGAGTACAGGGGGGTATGGCTACACCTTC.